This entry concerns a single T cell receptor (beta chain). It lacks a known antigen. The record has no base qualities; no much larger clone is one base away. For deep sequencing, PBMC libraries mostly used 450 to 550 ng of input genomic DNA, with six replicates for each sample. Following the manufacturer's instructions, the team built TCRbeta libraries using the immunoSEQ hsTCRbeta kit. Sequencing of the completed libraries took place using an Illumina NovaSeq 6000 S4 flow cell after they had been pooled to about 3 nM. For the original study's pipeline: Raw data preprocessing and quality control were performed with the immunoSEQ Analyzer. The analysis was restricted to productive rearrangements, with each unique CDR3 amino acid sequence defining a clonotype. Repertoire clonality was estimated as the Gini-Simpson index, which was calculated using the R package tcR. Student's t test was used to compare Gini indices, while Pearson correlation assessed associations with tumor size change. TCRdb obtained this table from immuneACCESS and retained in-frame rearrangements with V and J assigned. These tables miss some clones; where compared with another copy, unresolved V genes account for less than half of the shortfall, and the remainder is unexplained. That table is the source of V, J and clone size, and D and trimming were worked out from the DNA. The sample table shows around 17,000 clones, and about 64% are seen once. Roughly 2.8% of the sample comes from the top ten.

This entry is derived from a study of neoadjuvant anti-PD-1 for oral cavity cancer (dated by TCRdb to about 2021). About the study as a whole: Before undergoing curative-intent surgical resection, most patients got three to four biweekly nivolumab doses at 3 mg/kg. A fourth nivolumab dose was given around day 43 to patients without progression, and definitive surgical resection was performed in those patients on days 50-56. Patients with complete response, partial response or stable disease by RECIST 1.1 were defined as responders, whereas patients with progression were defined as non-responders. There were approximately 12 patients in the parent correlative cohort, and the response rate was around 30%.

Study-level results and caveats: Higher pretreatment blood Treg/Th17 ratios correlated with higher pretreatment blood TCRbeta clonality and lower post-treatment tumor TCRbeta clonality. Only a few patients per response group were included in the TCR analyses, and the authors called for validation in larger cohorts. After neoadjuvant nivolumab, significantly higher T cell clonality (Gini index) was found within PBMCs in non-responders than in responders.

The sample's time point label, decoded: before neoadjuvant nivolumab. The patients had newly diagnosed stage II-IVA oral cavity squamous cell carcinoma and had not received any prior systemic or radiation treatment. The cohort was made up of patients with locally advanced, HPV-negative oral cavity squamous cell carcinoma. No culture maintenance or expansion was done, as the peripheral blood mononuclear cells went straight to analysis. The samples were drawn from a longitudinal correlative study tied to a single-arm phase II trial testing neoadjuvant nivolumab in oral cavity squamous cell carcinoma. Subject-matched pre- and post-treatment PBMCs and tumors from three responders and three non-responders were subjected to genomic DNA-based TCRbeta sequencing. Peripheral blood mononuclear cells were collected before nivolumab treatment and again after treatment, at the time of surgery. Genomic DNA was isolated from PBMCs using the Maxwell RSC DNA from Cells kit.

CDR1 and CDR2 (SGHRS, YFSETQ) derive from the germline V gene. Measured from the cysteine to the phenylalanine, the CDR3 is 14 residues long. Only CDR3 DNA is held: 42 bases, read in frame from base 1. For this chain, trimming is 4 bases at the V end and 2 bases at the J end, and the number of junction bases without a gene match is 5. The starting material was PBMCs, obtained before nivolumab (anti-PD-1) treatment. The sequence links TRBV5-1 to TRBJ2-7, with TRBD1 matching 8 junction bases. The origin of this receptor is a person between 40 and 85 years old with oral cavity squamous cell carcinoma. The CDR3 amino acid sequence is: CASSGTGNTYEQYF. The DNA sequence is as follows: TGCGCCAGCAGCGGGACAGGAAACACCTACGAGCAGTACTTC. Extended through the reference TRBV5-1 and TRBJ2-7 proteins, this CDR3 yields the full variable domain: KAGVTQTPRYLIKTRGQQVTLSCSPISGHRSVSWYQQTPGQGLQFLFEYFSETQRNKGNFPGRFSGRQFSNSRSEMNVSTLELGDSALYLCASSGTGNTYEQYFGPGTRLTVT.